This TCR beta chain was captured by sequencing in a study of cytomegalovirus exposure and HLA in healthy donors. General study points: When the data were analyzed later, several of the most significant clusters appeared to be linked to common viral pathogens.

The ends were cut back, 2 bases at V and 3 bases at J, with 16 bases in the middle. CDR1 is SGHVS, CDR2 FNYEAQ, per germline. CDR3 size: 16 residues. PCR used 60 Vbeta primers and 13 Jbeta primers. Sequenced by immunoSEQ multiplex PCR; TCRdb stores in-frame clones only, minus some. The data contain about 190,000 clones, about 90% of them singletons. As for this clone: Its specificity is unknown.

The chain has TRBV7-6 and TRBJ2-5; TRBD2 might be the D (7 bases). Sequencing input: PBMCs. The TCR sequence derives from a man aged 30-40 years in good health and CMV-seronegative. CDR3 loop: CASSLSWGGSKETQYF. The CDR3 nucleotides are TGTGCCAGCAGCTTAAGCTGGGGGGGCAGCAAAGAGACCCAGTACTTC.